This section outlines one T cell receptor (beta chain) sequence together with its context. The sample originates from a study of OX40 agonist ivuxolimab in advanced cancers. TCRdb's table, derived via immunoSEQ multiplex PCR, lists solely in-frame clones and lacks some. The sample has tens of thousands of clones, 70% to 90% seen once. The CDR3 covers 15 residues. Trimming took 6 bases from V and 6 from J, leaving 21 bases between them. In germline, CDR1 is KGHSH, CDR2 LQKENI. This receptor was obtained from an adult with an advanced solid tumor such as melanoma, head and neck, liver or kidney cancer. The input for sequencing was CD4+ or CD8+ T cells sorted from blood, taken in a trial of the OX40 agonist ivuxolimab. The chain is built from TRBV18 and TRBJ2-7; TRBD2 might be the D (5 bases). For the CDR3, the DNA is TGTGCCAGCTCCTCATCTCGAGGGTCGGTCAGCGAGCAGTACTTC. It specifies CASSSSRGSVSEQYF.